The 11 T cell receptor beta chains presented below share a single source sample, sequenced in a study of Graves' ophthalmopathy and Graves' hyperthyroidism. RNA served as the template for amplifying TCR beta CDR3 regions. The authors performed first-round RT-PCR with HTBI primers and then a second-round multiplex PCR. Via MiXCR, TCRdb re-called the multiplex PCR reads, giving one row per CDR3 protein. The sample lists roughly 610,000 distinct CDR3 sequences; around a fifth were seen once. Sequencing was done on a sample of peripheral blood. The receptors originated from a woman in her late teens or twenties with stable Graves' hyperthyroidism. Some clones in this sample may be carry-over from other donors' samples.

The chain has TRBV9 and TRBJ2-7; 9 bases are a match to TRBD1. The CDR3 is 14 residues long. The ends lost 3 bases at V and 4 bases at J; junction bases unmatched: 5. Per the germline V gene, CDR1 is SGDLS and CDR2 is YYNGEE. CDR3 sequence reads: CASSAPTGGYEQYF. For the CDR3, the DNA is TGTGCCAGCAGCGCCCCGACAGGGGGATACGAGCAGTACTTC.

Ten or more counts support this clonotype. V gene TRBV10-3 combines with J gene TRBJ1-2, with D hard to call. V lost 5 bases and J 7 bases, leaving 14 bases between the germline ends. Germline assignment: CDR1 ENHRY and CDR2 SYGVKD. This CDR3 has 13 amino acids. CDR3 in DNA: TGTGCCATCAGTACGACACCCGGCAGTGGCTACACCTTC. The encoded protein is CAISTTPGSGYTF.

The V and J genes are TRBV7-9 and TRBJ1-2, with D uncertain. Germline V lookup: CDR1 SEHNR, CDR2 FQNEAQ (reference sequence). Trimming shortened V by 3 bases and J by 4 bases, and 12 bases separated the two germline ends. CDR3 length equals 14 residues. The CDR3 reads CASSFVGDFYGYTF. CDR3 nucleotide sequence: TGTGCCAGCAGCTTTGTCGGGGATTTCTATGGCTACACCTTC.

There are a few counts of this clonotype. V gene TRBV15 combines with J gene TRBJ1-2; D is unclear. The V end lost 0 bases, the J end lost 7 bases, and 12 bases lay between the germline ends. CDR3 size: 14 residues. Germline CDR1 reads LNHNV; CDR2 reads YYDKDF (reference sequence). CDR3 sequence (DNA): TGTGCCACCAGCAGAGATTCTTCACCTCCTGGCTACACCTTC. This gives the protein CATSRDSSPPGYTF.

This clonotype was counted many times. The genes are TRBV27 and TRBJ1-5, with 7 nucleotides matching TRBD1. The CDR3 is 15 residues long. Germline lookup yields CDR1 MNHEY and CDR2 SMNVEV (reference sequence). V dropped 8 bases and J dropped 5; count of bases not matched to a gene: 12. The chain's CDR3 is CASAPTTGDYQPQHF. CDR3 nucleotide sequence: TGTGCCAGCGCCCCAACCACAGGGGATTATCAGCCCCAGCATTTT.

This clonotype was seen many times. The CDR3 loop reads CSVQGAGANVLTF. The DNA for the CDR3 is TGCAGCGTACAGGGAGCTGGGGCCAACGTCCTGACTTTC. The V gene is TRBV29-1, the J gene TRBJ2-6, with D maybe TRBD1 (6 bases). The length of the CDR3 is 13 residues. V dropped 6 bases and J dropped 2 bases, with 8 bases sitting between them. Germline V gene data show CDR1 as SQVTM and CDR2 as ANQGSEA.

The sample holds many counts of this clonotype. The rearrangement uses TRBV20-1 and TRBJ1-5, with D possibly being TRBD1 (5 bases). V dropped 3 bases and J dropped 3 bases, with 12 bases sitting between them. The CDR3 totals 14 residues. The germline V gene encodes CDR1 DFQATT and CDR2 SNEGSKA (reference sequence). CDR3 in amino acids: CSASPGGNNQPQHF. CDR3 bases: TGCAGTGCTAGTCCGGGGGGGAACAATCAGCCCCAGCATTTT.

This clonotype showed up many times. The chain uses TRBV4-1 and TRBJ2-2; D possibly corresponds to TRBD2 (6 bases). Trimming took 5 bases from V and 3 from J, leaving 13 bases between them. The germline CDR1 and CDR2 sequences are MGHRA and YSYEKL. The CDR3 covers 15 residues. The CDR3 region is CASSVIWGDTGELFF. CDR3 nucleotide sequence: TGCGCCAGCAGCGTCATTTGGGGGGACACCGGGGAGCTGTTTTTT.

This chain joins TRBV5-1 and TRBJ1-1, with 7 bases that match TRBD1. V gave up 0 bases and J gave up 1 base; unmatched junction bases: 9. CDR1 and CDR2 (germline): SGHRS, YFSETQ. The CDR3 has 17 residues. CDR3 sequence (DNA): TGCGCCAGCAGCTTGGGGACAGGAACACCCCCGAACACTGAAGCTTTCTTT. Amino acid sequence: CASSLGTGTPPNTEAFF.

CDR3 sequence reads: CASSQQRTGAREYF. CDR3 nucleotide sequence: TGTGCCAGCAGTCAACAGAGGACAGGGGCCCGGGAGTACTTC. The rearrangement joins TRBV12-3 or TRBV12-4 to TRBJ2-5; 9 nucleotides align to TRBD1. This CDR3 is built from 14 residues. The trim removed 5 bases at V and 12 bases at J, leaving 13 bases unmatched.

The sample holds many counts of this clonotype. The genes are TRBV12-3 or TRBV12-4 and TRBJ1-6, with 7 bases matching TRBD1. The length of the CDR3 is 15 residues. Losses at the gene ends were 6 bases for V and 10 bases for J; bases not matched to a gene: 12. CDR3 DNA sequence: TGTGCCAGCAGAGCTCCGGGACAGCGAAACTCACCCCTCCACTTT. It translates to CASRAPGQRNSPLHF.